This TCR beta chain was obtained from a study of Ad26.COV2.S vaccination and SARS-CoV-2 variants. Study-wide findings and caveats: From the TCR breadth and depth analyses, total T cell responses may have been underestimated.

Concerning this clone: The antigen is undetermined.

Clones were sequenced by immunoSEQ multiplex PCR, and TCRdb holds only the in-frame ones, with some missing. The sample holds around 350,000 clones, roughly nine tenths seen once. The V and J ends lost 5 bases and 4 bases respectively, with 11 bases between them. Germline V CDR1 and CDR2: SGHTA, FQGTGA. CDR3 length: 14 amino acids. V is TRBV7-3 and J is TRBJ2-2; a weak D match, TRBD1 (6 bases). Specimen: peripheral blood, collected after recovery from COVID-19. The TCR comes from a human donor who had recovered from COVID-19. The DNA for the CDR3 is TGTGCCAGCAGCAAGGGGGTGACCACCGGGGAGCTGTTTTTT. It specifies CASSKGVTTGELFF.